This entry lists 8 T cell receptor beta chains sequenced from one sample in a study of CD8 T cells in Susac syndrome. Random hexamers were used to reverse transcribe an amount of roughly 0.45 to 1 ug RNA. TCRdb fed the immunoSEQ multiplex PCR reads into MiXCR, producing one record per CDR3 protein. Among about 150,000 distinct CDR3 sequences, roughly 94% were seen once, and the ten largest hold around 0.2%. Sequencing input: CD8+ T cells from PBMCs. The receptors here all came from a human donor with Susac syndrome.

The chain carries TRBV12-3 or TRBV12-4 and TRBJ1-1; 8 nucleotides agree with TRBD1. J was trimmed by 10 bases and V by 6 bases; bases with no gene match: 19. This CDR3 comprises 16 residues. The CDR3 DNA is TGTGCCAGCAGCGAATCTCTCCCGGGACAGGATCTTGGAGCTTTCTTT. Its translation: CASSESLPGQDLGAFF.

The chain carries TRBV27 and TRBJ2-1; 7 positions agree with TRBD1. CDR1 is MNHEY and CDR2 is SMNVEV in the germline V gene (reference sequence). With V trimmed by 3 bases and J by 2 bases, 4 bases remained unmatched. The CDR3 runs 15 residues. This CDR3 is CASSFIGGTYNEQFF. The DNA of the CDR3 is TGTGCCAGCAGTTTTATAGGGGGCACCTACAATGAGCAGTTCTTC.

This chain joins TRBV29-1 and TRBJ2-7; D may correspond to TRBD1 or TRBD2 (5 bases each). The CDR3 totals 12 residues. With 5 bases removed from V and 2 bases from J, the gap between germline ends came to 10 bases. The V gene's germline CDR1 is SQVTM and CDR2 ANQGSEA. Here the CDR3 reads CSVYMGAYEQYF. The CDR3 nucleotides read TGCAGCGTTTATATGGGGGCCTACGAGCAGTACTTC.

The chain joins TRBV4-1 to TRBJ2-1; TRBD1 might be the D (6 bases). Germline CDR1 reads MGHRA; CDR2 reads YSYEKL. The CDR3 runs 14 residues. Trimming took off 4 bases at V and 3 bases at J, with 10 bases between the two ends. Written as DNA, the CDR3 is TGCGCCAGCAGCCCCCGGGACAACTACAATGAGCAGTTCTTC. As protein: CASSPRDNYNEQFF.

J is TRBJ1-5 and V is TRBV7-9; 7 bases agree with TRBD1. CDR1 is SEHNR and CDR2 is FQNEAQ in the germline V gene (reference sequence). V shed 7 bases, J shed 6 bases, and the junction held 12 bases outside the gene matches. The CDR3 spans 15 residues. This chain's CDR3 is CASTSGRGEGQPQHF. The CDR3 DNA follows: TGTGCCAGCACTAGTGGCAGGGGGGAAGGTCAGCCCCAGCATTTT.

The J gene is TRBJ2-4, the V gene TRBV6-2 or TRBV6-3; TRBD2 aligns across 10 bases. V lost 2 bases, J lost 3 bases, and 7 bases stayed unmatched. The CDR3 is made up of 17 amino acids. Germline CDR1 reads MNHEY; CDR2 reads SVGEGT. This CDR3 is CASSYKKREGVKNIQYF. The CDR3, as DNA: TGTGCCAGCAGTTACAAGAAGCGGGAGGGGGTCAAAAACATTCAGTACTTC.

In regard to this clonotype: Germline is not matched at one junction end, which may reflect a read error. The rearrangement uses TRBV5-6 and TRBJ2-7; no clear D. The CDR3 length is 10 residues. Germline V gene data show CDR1 as SGHDT and CDR2 as YYEEEE. CDR3 sequence: CASGPSPPVF. Here the CDR3 DNA reads TGTGCCAGCGGCCCTAGTCCTCCTGTCTTC.

The rearrangement uses TRBV12-3 or TRBV12-4 and TRBJ2-7; TRBD1 is a possible D gene (5 bases). Trimming removed 1 base from V and 6 bases from J, with 10 bases in between. The CDR3 covers 13 residues. CDR3: CASSLGQGGEQYF. CDR3 bases: TGTGCCAGCAGTTTAGGTCAGGGCGGCGAGCAGTACTTC.